This TCR beta chain stems from a study of CD8 T cells in ankylosing spondylitis. Study results and limitations: A motif in TCR beta, a set of seven to nine highly homologous variants, appeared characteristic of ankylosing spondylitis blood.

For this clonotype: The antigen is undetermined.

In germline, CDR1 is DFQATT, CDR2 SNEGSKA (reference sequence). With 0 bases clipped from V and 7 bases from J, the junction kept 9 bases outside the gene matches. The CDR3 has 15 residues. TCRdb ran MiXCR on the 5' RACE reads and lists one entry per CDR3 protein. The profile shows about 240,000 distinct CDR3 sequences, roughly 10% of them singletons. Sequenced material: blood, either unsorted or a sorted T cell fraction (not recorded which). The origin of this receptor is a male donor with ankylosing spondylitis or in good health (not recorded which). The J gene is TRBJ2-4, the V gene TRBV20-1; 7 nucleotides line up with TRBD2. The CDR3 DNA sequence: TGCAGTGCTAGAGATTTAGCGGGCTGGCGGAACATTCAGTACTTC. Amino acid sequence: CSARDLAGWRNIQYF.